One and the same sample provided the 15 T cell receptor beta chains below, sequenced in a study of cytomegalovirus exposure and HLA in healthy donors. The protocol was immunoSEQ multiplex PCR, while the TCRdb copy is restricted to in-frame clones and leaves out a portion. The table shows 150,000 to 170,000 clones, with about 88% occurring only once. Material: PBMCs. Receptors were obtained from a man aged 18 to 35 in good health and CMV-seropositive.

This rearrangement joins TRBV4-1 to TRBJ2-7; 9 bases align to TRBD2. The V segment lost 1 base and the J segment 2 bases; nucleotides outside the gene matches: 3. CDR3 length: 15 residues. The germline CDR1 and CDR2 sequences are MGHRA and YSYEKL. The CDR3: CASSQVASGTYEQYF. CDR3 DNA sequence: TGCGCCAGCAGCCAAGTGGCTAGCGGGACCTACGAGCAGTACTTC.

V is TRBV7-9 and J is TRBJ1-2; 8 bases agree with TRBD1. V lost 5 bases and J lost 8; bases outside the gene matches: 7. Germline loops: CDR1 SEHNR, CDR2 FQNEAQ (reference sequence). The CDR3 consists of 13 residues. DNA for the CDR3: TGTGCCAGCAGCCCGACAGGGGAAGGGGGCTACACCTTC. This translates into CASSPTGEGGYTF. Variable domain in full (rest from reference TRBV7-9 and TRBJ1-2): DTGVSQNPRHKITKRGQNVTFRCDPISEHNRLYWYRQTLGQGPEFLTYFQNEAQLEKSRLLSDRFSAERPKGSFSTLEIQRTEQGDSAMYLCASSPTGEGGYTFGSGTRLTVV.

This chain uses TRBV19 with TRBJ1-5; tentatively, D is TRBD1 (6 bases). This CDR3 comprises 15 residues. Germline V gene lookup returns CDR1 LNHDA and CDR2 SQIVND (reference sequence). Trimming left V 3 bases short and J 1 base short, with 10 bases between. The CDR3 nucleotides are TGTGCCAGTAGTATGGGCACAGGGAGCAATCAGCCCCAGCATTTT. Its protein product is CASSMGTGSNQPQHF.

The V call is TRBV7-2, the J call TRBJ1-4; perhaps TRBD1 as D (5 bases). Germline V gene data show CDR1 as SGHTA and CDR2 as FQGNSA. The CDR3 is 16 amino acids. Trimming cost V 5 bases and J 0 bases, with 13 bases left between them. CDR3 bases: TGTGCCAGCAGCCGGGACTGGAGTTCAACTAATGAAAAACTGTTTTTT. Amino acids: CASSRDWSSTNEKLFF.

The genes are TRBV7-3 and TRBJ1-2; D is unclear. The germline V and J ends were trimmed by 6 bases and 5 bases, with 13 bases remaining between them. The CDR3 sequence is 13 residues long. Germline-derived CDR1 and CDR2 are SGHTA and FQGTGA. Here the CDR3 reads CASRSDTKYGYTF. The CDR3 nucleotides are TGTGCCAGCAGATCCGACACAAAATATGGCTACACCTTC.

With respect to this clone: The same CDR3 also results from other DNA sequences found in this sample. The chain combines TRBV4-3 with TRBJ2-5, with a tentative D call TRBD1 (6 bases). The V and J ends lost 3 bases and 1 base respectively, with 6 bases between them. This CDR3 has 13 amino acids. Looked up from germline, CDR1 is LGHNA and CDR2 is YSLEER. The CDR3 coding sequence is TGCGCCAGCAGCCAGGACAGCCAAGAGACCCAGTACTTC. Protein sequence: CASSQDSQETQYF.

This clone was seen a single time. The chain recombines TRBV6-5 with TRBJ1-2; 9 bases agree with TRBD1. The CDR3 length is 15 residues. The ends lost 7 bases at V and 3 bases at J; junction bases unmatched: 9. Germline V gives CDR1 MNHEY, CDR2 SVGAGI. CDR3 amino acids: CASTKGQGWDYGYTF. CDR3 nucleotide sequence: TGTGCCAGCACCAAGGGACAGGGTTGGGACTATGGCTACACCTTC.

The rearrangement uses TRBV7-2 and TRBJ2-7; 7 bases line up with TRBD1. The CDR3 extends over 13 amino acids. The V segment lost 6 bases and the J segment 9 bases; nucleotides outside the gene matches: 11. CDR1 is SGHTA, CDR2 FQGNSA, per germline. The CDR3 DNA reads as TGTGCCAGCAGTATATCGACAGGGATCGGGCAGTACTTC. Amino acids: CASSISTGIGQYF.

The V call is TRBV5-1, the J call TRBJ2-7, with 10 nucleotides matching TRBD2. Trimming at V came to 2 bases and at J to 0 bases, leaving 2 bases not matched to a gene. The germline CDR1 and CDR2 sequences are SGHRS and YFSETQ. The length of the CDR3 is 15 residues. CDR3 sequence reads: CASSFGLAASYEQYF. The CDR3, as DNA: TGCGCCAGCAGCTTCGGACTAGCGGCCTCCTACGAGCAGTACTTC.

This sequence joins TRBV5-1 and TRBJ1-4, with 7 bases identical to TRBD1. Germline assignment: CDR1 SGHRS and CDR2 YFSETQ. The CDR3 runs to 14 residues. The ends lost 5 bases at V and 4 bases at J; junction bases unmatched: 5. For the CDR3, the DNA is TGCGCCAGCAGTCGACAGGGAAATAATGAAAAACTGTTTTTT. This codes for CASSRQGNNEKLFF.

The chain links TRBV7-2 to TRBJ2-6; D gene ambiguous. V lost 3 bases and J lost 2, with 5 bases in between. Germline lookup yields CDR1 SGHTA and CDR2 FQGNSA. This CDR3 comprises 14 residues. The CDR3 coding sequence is TGTGCCAGCAGCTTCTCAGCTGGGGCCAACGTCCTGACTTTC. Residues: CASSFSAGANVLTF.

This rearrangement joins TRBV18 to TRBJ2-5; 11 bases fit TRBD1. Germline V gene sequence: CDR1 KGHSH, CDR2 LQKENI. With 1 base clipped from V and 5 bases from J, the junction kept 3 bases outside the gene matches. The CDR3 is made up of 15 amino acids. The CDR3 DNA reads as TGTGCCAGCTCACCACGGACAGGGGGCAAGGAGACCCAGTACTTC. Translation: CASSPRTGGKETQYF.

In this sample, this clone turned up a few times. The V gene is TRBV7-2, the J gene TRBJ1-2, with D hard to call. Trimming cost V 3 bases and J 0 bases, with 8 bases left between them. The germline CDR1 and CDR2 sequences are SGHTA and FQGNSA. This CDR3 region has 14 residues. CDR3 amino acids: CASSLDWTNYGYTF. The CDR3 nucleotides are TGTGCCAGCAGCTTGGACTGGACTAACTATGGCTACACCTTC.

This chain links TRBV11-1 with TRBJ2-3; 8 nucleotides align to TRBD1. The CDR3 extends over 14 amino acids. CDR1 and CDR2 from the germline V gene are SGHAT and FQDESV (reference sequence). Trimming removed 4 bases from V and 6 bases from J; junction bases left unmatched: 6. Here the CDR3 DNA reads TGTGCCAGCAGCTCCCAGGGGGCGGGGGATACGCAGTATTTT. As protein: CASSSQGAGDTQYF.

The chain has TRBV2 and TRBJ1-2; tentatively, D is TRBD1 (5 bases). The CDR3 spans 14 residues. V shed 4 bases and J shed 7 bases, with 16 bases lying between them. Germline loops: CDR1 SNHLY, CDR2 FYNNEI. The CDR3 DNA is TGTGCCAGCAGTGCCGACAGATTTCCGCGTGGCTACACCTTC. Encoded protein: CASSADRFPRGYTF.